This TCR beta chain was recorded in a study of PD-L1 blockade in urothelial cancer. Study as a whole: Anywhere from 0 to 3 prior chemotherapy regimens had been received by patients. Blood drawn 3 weeks (second dose) and 6 weeks after treatment start was analyzed.

As to time point: peripheral blood 6 weeks after treatment start. Each patient gave between 1 and 8 samples, pretreatment and on-treatment. CDR3 length: 16 residues. Germline V gives CDR1 SEHNR, CDR2 FQNEAQ (reference sequence). The ends lost 4 bases at V and 2 bases at J; junction bases unmatched: 6. The templates were synthetic TCR analogs, and they were spiked into each PCR. Clones were read by immunoSEQ multiplex PCR, and TCRdb kept only the in-frame ones, dropping some. The sample gives about 45,000 clones, approximately 83% of which show up once; more than 12% is in the top ten. This clonotype was obtained from a man between 60 and 75 years old with urothelial cancer. Sequenced here: PBMCs, sampled around atezolizumab (anti-PD-L1) treatment. V and J are TRBV7-9 and TRBJ2-1; TRBD2 aligns across 9 bases. The CDR3 sequence: CASSSRTSVPYNEQFF. CDR3 coding DNA: TGTGCCAGCAGCTCCCGGACTAGCGTTCCCTACAATGAGCAGTTCTTC.